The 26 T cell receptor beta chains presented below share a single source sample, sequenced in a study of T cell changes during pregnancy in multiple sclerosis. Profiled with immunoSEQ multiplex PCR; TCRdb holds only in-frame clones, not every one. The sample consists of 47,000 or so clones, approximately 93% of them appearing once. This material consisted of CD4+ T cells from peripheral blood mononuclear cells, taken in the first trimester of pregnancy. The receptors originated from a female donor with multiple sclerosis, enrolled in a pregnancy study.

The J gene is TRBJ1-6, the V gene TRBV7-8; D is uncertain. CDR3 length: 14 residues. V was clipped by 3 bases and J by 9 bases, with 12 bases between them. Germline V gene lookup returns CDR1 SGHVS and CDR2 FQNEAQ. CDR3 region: CASSLRERRSPLHF. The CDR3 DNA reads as TGTGCCAGCAGCTTGAGGGAGCGGCGTTCACCCCTCCACTTT.

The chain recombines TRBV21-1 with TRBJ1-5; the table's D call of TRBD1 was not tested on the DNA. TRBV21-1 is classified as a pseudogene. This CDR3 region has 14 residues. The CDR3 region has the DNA TGTGCCAGCAGCAACCGGGACAGGGTTCAGCCCCAGCATTTT. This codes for CASSNRDRVQPQHF.

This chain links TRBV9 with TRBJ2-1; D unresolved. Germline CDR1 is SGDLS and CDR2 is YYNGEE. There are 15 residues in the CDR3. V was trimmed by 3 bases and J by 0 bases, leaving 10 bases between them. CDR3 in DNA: TGTGCCAGCAGCGGACTGGTGGGCTCCTACAATGAGCAGTTCTTC. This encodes CASSGLVGSYNEQFF.

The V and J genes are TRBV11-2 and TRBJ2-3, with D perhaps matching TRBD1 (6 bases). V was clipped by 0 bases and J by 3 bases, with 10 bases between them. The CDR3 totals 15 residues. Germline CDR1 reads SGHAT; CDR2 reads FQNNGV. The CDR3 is CASSLDGGQTDTQYF. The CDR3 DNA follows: TGTGCCAGCAGCTTAGATGGGGGACAAACAGATACGCAGTATTTT.

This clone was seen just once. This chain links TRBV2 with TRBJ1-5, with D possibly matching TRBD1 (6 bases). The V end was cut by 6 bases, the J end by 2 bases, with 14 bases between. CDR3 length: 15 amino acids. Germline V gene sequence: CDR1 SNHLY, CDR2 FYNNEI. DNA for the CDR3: TGTGCCAGCAGGAACGACAGGATGGGCAATCAGCCCCAGCATTTT. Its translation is CASRNDRMGNQPQHF.

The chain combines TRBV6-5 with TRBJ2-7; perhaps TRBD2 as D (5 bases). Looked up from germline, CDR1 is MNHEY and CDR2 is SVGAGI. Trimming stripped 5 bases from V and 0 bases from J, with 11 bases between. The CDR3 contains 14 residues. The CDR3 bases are TGTGCCAGCAGTCCGGACTGGAGCTCCTACGAGCAGTACTTC. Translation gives CASSPDWSSYEQYF.

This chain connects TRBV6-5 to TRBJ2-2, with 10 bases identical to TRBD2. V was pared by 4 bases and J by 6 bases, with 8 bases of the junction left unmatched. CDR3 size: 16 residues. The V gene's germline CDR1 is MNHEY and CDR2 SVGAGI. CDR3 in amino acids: CASSLSGTSVAGELFF. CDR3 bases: TGTGCCAGCAGTTTATCCGGGACTAGCGTAGCCGGGGAGCTGTTTTTT.

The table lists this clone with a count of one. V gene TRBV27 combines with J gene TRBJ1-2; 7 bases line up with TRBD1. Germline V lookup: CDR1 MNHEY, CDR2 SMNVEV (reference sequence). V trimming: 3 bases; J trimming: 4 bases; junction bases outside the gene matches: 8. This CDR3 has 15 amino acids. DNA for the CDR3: TGTGCCAGCAGTTTCCGGGACAGCAGTGCCTATGGCTACACCTTC. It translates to CASSFRDSSAYGYTF.

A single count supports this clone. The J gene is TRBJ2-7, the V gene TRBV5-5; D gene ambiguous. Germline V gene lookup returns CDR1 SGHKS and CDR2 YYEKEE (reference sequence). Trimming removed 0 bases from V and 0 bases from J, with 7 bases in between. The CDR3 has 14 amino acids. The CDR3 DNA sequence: TGTGCCAGCAGCTTGGATCCCAACTCCTACGAGCAGTACTTC. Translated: CASSLDPNSYEQYF.

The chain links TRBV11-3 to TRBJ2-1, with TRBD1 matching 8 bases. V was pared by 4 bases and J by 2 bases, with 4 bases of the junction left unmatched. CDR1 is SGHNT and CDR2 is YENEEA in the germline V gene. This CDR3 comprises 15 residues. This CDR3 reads CASSSAQGAYNEQFF. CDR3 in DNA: TGTGCCAGCAGCTCCGCACAGGGGGCCTACAATGAGCAGTTCTTC. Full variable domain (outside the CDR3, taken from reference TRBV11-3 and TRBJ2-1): EAGVVQSPRYKIIEKKQPVAFWCNPISGHNTLYWYLQNLGQGPELLIRYENEEAVDDSQLPKDRFSAERLKGVDSTLKIQPAELGDSAVYLCASSSAQGAYNEQFFGPGTRLTVL.

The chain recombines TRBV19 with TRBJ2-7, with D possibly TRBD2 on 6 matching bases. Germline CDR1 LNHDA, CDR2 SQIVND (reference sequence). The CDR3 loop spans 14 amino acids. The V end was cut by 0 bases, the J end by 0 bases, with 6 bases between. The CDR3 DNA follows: TGTGCCAGTAGTATAGACGGGAGCTCCTACGAGCAGTACTTC. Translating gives CASSIDGSSYEQYF.

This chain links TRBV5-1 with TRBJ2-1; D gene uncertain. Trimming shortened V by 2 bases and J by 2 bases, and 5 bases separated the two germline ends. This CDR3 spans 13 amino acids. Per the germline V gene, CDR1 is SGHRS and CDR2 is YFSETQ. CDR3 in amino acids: CASSLLPYNEQFF. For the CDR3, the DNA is TGCGCCAGCAGCTTACTACCCTACAATGAGCAGTTCTTC.

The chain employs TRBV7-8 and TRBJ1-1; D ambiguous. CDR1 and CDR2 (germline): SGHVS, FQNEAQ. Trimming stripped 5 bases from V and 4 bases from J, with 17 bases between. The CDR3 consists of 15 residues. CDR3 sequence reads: CASSPRRGSGTEAFF. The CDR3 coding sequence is TGTGCCAGCAGCCCCAGACGAGGGTCAGGCACTGAAGCTTTCTTT.

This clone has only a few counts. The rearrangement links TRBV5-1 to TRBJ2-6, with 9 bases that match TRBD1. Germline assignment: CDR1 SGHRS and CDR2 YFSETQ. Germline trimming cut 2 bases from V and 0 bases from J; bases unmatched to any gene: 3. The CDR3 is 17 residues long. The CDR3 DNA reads TGCGCCAGCAGCTTAGAGACAGGGGGCTCTGGGGCCAACGTCCTGACTTTC. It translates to CASSLETGGSGANVLTF.

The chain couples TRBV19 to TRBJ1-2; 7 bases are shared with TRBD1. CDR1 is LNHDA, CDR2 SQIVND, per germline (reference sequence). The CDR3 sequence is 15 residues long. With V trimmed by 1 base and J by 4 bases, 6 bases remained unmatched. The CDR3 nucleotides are TGTGCCAGTAGTATAGGCCCGCCAGGGGGCTATGGCTACACCTTC. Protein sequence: CASSIGPPGGYGYTF.

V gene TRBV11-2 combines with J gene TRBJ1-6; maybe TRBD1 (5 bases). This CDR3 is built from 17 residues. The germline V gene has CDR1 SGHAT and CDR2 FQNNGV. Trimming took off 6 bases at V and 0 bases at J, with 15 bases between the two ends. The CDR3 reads CASSPTGESSYNSPLHF. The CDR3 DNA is TGTGCCAGCAGTCCCACGGGGGAAAGCTCCTATAATTCACCCCTCCACTTT. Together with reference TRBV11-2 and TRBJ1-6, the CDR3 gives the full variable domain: EAGVAQSPRYKIIEKRQSVAFWCNPISGHATLYWYQQILGQGPKLLIQFQNNGVVDDSQLPKDRFSAERLKGVDSTLKIQPAKLEDSAVYLCASSPTGESSYNSPLHFGNGTRLTVT.

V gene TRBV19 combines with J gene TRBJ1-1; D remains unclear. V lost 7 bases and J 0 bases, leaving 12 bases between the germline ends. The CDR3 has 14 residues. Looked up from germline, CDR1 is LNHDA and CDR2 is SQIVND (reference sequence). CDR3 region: CASTEGNLNTEAFF. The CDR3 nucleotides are TGTGCCAGTACCGAGGGAAATTTGAACACTGAAGCTTTCTTT.

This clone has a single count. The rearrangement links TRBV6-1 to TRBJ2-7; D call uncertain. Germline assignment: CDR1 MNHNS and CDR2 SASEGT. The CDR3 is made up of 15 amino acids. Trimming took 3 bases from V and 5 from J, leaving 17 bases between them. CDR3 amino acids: CASSDKHAGVDEQYF. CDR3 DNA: TGTGCCAGCAGTGATAAGCACGCCGGAGTCGACGAGCAGTACTTC.

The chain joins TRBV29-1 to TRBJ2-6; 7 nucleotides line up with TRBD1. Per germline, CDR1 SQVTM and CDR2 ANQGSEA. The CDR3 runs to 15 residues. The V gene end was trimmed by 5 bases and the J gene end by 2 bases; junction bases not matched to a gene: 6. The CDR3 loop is CSVSTGITGANVLTF. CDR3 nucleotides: TGCAGCGTTTCGACAGGGATAACTGGGGCCAACGTCCTGACTTTC.

CDR3 nucleotide sequence: TGCGCCAGCAGCTGGGGACTCACGCGGGATAATGAAAAACTGTTTTTT. Translated: CASSWGLTRDNEKLFF. The rearrangement uses TRBV5-1 and TRBJ1-4; possibly TRBD1 for D (5 bases). Trimming took 3 bases from V and 4 from J, leaving 16 bases between them. This CDR3 contains 16 residues. The germline V gene encodes CDR1 SGHRS and CDR2 YFSETQ.

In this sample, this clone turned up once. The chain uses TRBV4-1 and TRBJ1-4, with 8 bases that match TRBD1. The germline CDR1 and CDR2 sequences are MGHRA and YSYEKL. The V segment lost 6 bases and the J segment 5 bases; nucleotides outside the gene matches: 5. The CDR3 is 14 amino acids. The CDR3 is CASSRQGTNEKLFF. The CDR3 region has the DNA TGCGCCAGCAGTCGACAGGGGACAAATGAAAAACTGTTTTTT.

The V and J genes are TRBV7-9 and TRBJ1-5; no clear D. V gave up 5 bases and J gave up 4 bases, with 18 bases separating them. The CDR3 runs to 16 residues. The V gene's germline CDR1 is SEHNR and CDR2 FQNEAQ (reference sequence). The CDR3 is CASSETGIFFNQPQHF. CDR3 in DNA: TGTGCCAGCAGCGAGACCGGGATCTTTTTTAATCAGCCCCAGCATTTT.

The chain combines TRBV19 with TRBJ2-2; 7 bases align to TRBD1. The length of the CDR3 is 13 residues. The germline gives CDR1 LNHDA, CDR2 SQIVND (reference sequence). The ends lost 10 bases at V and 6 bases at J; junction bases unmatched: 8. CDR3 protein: CATTGVLAGELFF. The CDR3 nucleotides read TGTGCCACAACAGGGGTTCTGGCCGGGGAGCTGTTTTTT.

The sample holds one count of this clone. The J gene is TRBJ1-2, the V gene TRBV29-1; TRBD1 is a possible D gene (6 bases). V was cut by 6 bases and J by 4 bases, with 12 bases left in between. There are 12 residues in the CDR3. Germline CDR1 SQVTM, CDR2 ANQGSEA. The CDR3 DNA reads TGCAGCGTAGGGGGATTGGGCTATGGCTACACCTTC. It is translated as CSVGGLGYGYTF.

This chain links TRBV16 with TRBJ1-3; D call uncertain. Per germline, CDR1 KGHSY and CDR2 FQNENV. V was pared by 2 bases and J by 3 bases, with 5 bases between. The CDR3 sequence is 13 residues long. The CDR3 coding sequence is TGTGCCAGCAGCCAAGACATTGGAAACACCATATATTTT. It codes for CASSQDIGNTIYF.

The DNA for the CDR3 is TGCGCCAGCAGCTTGGACAGGGGGGACTACAATGAGCAGTTCTTC. Protein: CASSLDRGDYNEQFF. V and J are TRBV5-1 and TRBJ2-1; TRBD1 aligns across 8 bases. Trimming at V came to 0 bases and at J to 3 bases, leaving 2 bases not matched to a gene. The CDR3 has 15 amino acids. Germline V gene data show CDR1 as SGHRS and CDR2 as YFSETQ.